Presented here are 14 T cell receptor delta chains from one specimen sequenced in a study of gamma-delta T cells after stem cell transplantation. TCRdb re-called the RT-PCR reads through CATT. This sample has a few thousand delta-chain clones, with less than 2% found just once. Sequencing input: gamma-delta T cells. The receptor set was obtained from a human donor. It is not recorded whose cells these are; they may come from a transplant donor.

With respect to this clone: This may come from a read error, since a much larger clone is one base off. The chain recombines TRDV2 with TRDJ1, with 12 bases matching TRDD3. Germline V gives CDR1 GEAIGNYY, CDR2 EKD. The CDR3 is made up of 16 amino acids. The CDR3 nucleotides read TGTGCCTGTGACACACTGGGGGATACCTCCACCGATGAACTCATCTTT. It translates to CACDTLGDTSTDELIF.

This clone has just a few counts. The CDR3 DNA follows: TGTGCCTGTGACACCGTGCAAACTGGGGGACAAAAACGGGCCGATAAACTCATCTTT. Its protein is CACDTVQTGGQKRADKLIF. The chain combines TRDV2 with TRDJ1, with 9 nucleotides matching TRDD3. The CDR3 totals 19 residues. CDR1 is GEAIGNYY and CDR2 is EKD in the germline V gene. Losses at the gene ends were 0 bases for V and 3 bases for J; bases not matched to a gene: 16.

As to this clone: A read error likely explains why the TCRdb protein, taken from a much larger clone, differs from this DNA's translation at residue 11; the protein shown is translated from the DNA. The V and J genes are TRDV2 and TRDJ1, with D uncertain. Germline assignment: CDR1 GEAIGNYY and CDR2 EKD. The ends were cut back, 0 bases at V and 0 bases at J, with 22 bases in the middle. The CDR3 has 19 amino acids. The CDR3 sequence is CACDTISYSGGHDTDKLIF. DNA for the CDR3: TGTGCCTGTGACACCATTTCTTATTCTGGAGGCCACGACACCGATAAACTCATCTTT.

By proportion, this clone is medium-sized (0.01 to 0.1%). V gene TRDV2 combines with J gene TRDJ1; TRDD3 aligns across 8 bases. J lost 3 bases, V lost 0 bases, and 11 bases had no gene match. The CDR3 is 17 residues long. Germline lookup yields CDR1 GEAIGNYY and CDR2 EKD. CDR3 loop: CACDTVRTGGPPDKLIF. In DNA form, the CDR3 reads TGTGCCTGTGACACCGTACGTACTGGGGGGCCCCCCGATAAACTCATCTTT.

V gene TRDV2 combines with J gene TRDJ1; 10 positions agree with TRDD3. The CDR3 extends over 16 amino acids. V shed 2 bases, J shed 1 base, and the junction held 6 bases outside the gene matches. Germline V CDR1 and CDR2: GEAIGNYY, EKD. Here the CDR3 reads CACDILGDWSTDKLIF. CDR3 DNA: TGTGCCTGTGACATACTGGGGGATTGGAGCACCGATAAACTCATCTTT.

Turning to this clone: Germline is not matched at one junction end, which may reflect a read error. Different DNA sequences within this sample yield the same CDR3. The rearrangement joins TRDV1 to TRDJ1; 13 nucleotides align to TRDD3. This CDR3 is built from 23 residues. Germline lookup yields CDR1 TSWWSYY and CDR2 QGS. The CDR3 region has the DNA TGTGCTCTCGGGGAAACATCCTCCCTATACTGGGGGATACGCACACGGGGTAGCGATAAACTCATCTTT. Translating it yields CALGETSSLYWGIRTRGSDKLIF.

Of note for this clone: The protein given by TCRdb reflects a much larger clone and differs at residue 8 from this DNA's translation, likely from a read error; the protein shown is the DNA's translation. This chain links TRDV1 with TRDJ2, with TRDD3 matching over 12 bases. CDR1 is TSWWSYY and CDR2 is QGS in the germline V gene. The CDR3 length is 24 residues. CDR3 sequence: CALGPRGALTSHYWGILLTAQLFF. CDR3 coding DNA: TGTGCTCTTGGGCCCCGAGGGGCGCTGACCTCTCATTACTGGGGGATACTTCTGACAGCACAACTATTCTTT.

In its sample, this clone is medium-sized (0.01 to 0.1%). This specimen includes other DNA sequences encoding the same CDR3. The chain uses TRDV2 and TRDJ3, with 10 positions matching TRDD3. Germline loops: CDR1 GEAIGNYY, CDR2 EKD. The V and J ends lost 0 bases and 2 bases, in that order; junction bases with no gene match: 6. The CDR3 contains 19 residues. The CDR3, as DNA: TGTGCCTGTGACACCGTGGTGGGGGATACCACCTGGGACACCCGACAGATGTTTTTC. Protein product: CACDTVVGDTTWDTRQMFF.

Only a few counts were recorded for this clone. The protein held in TCRdb is that of a much larger clone and does not match this DNA's translation at residue 3, likely because of a read error; the protein shown is translated from the DNA. This sequence joins TRDV2 and TRDJ2, with 8 bases fitting TRDD3. This CDR3 is 17 amino acids long. CDR1 and CDR2 (germline): GEAIGNYY, EKD. The CDR3 sequence is CAYDAIPIGGSTAQLFF. The CDR3 bases are TGTGCCTATGACGCCATTCCTATTGGGGGATCGACAGCACAACTCTTCTTT.

Relative to its sample, this clone is medium-sized. The CDR3 reads CACDTASGGLSWDTRQMFF. The CDR3 bases are TGTGCCTGTGACACTGCGTCTGGGGGACTCTCCTGGGACACCCGACAGATGTTTTTC. The V gene is TRDV2, the J gene TRDJ3, with 8 nucleotides matching TRDD3. Germline V CDR1 and CDR2: GEAIGNYY, EKD. Trimming took 1 base from V and 0 from J; bases not matched to a gene: 7. CDR3 length: 19 amino acids.

This clone is deemed medium-sized. The chain combines TRDV2 with TRDJ1; D not certain. V lost 0 bases and J lost 0, with 16 bases in between. The CDR3 has 17 amino acids. Germline V gene data show CDR1 as GEAIGNYY and CDR2 as EKD. The CDR3 is CACDTVPTVGYTDKLIF. The CDR3 DNA reads TGTGCCTGTGACACCGTGCCAACCGTTGGATACACCGATAAACTCATCTTT.

This clone was observed a handful of times. One junction end does not reproduce the germline sequence, and a read error may be involved. Other nucleotide sequences in the sample specify the same CDR3. The genes are TRDV2 and TRDJ1; 11 nucleotides agree with TRDD3. This CDR3 comprises 16 residues. Germline V gene data show CDR1 as GEAIGNYY and CDR2 as EKD. CDR3 in amino acids: CACDALTGGYTDKLIF. The CDR3 DNA reads as TGTGCCTGTGACGCACTTACTGGGGGATATACCGATAAGCTCATCTTT.

As regards this clone: The protein held in TCRdb is that of a much larger clone and does not match this DNA's translation at residue 10, likely because of a read error; the protein shown is translated from the DNA. The chain uses TRDV2 and TRDJ1; D gene unclear. V lost 1 base, J lost 0 bases, and 23 bases lay in between. The CDR3 loop spans 19 amino acids. The germline CDR1 and CDR2 sequences are GEAIGNYY and EKD. The CDR3 reads CACDTVTNGAETYTDKLIF. CDR3 in DNA: TGTGCCTGTGACACGGTAACGAATGGTGCGGAGACGTACACCGATAAACTCATCTTT.

This clone was counted a few times. The genes are TRDV2 and TRDJ1; the match to TRDD3 covers 12 bases. The CDR3 is 18 amino acids. Germline V gives CDR1 GEAIGNYY, CDR2 EKD. The trim removed 3 bases at V and 2 bases at J, leaving 12 bases unmatched. CDR3 sequence: CACDVLGDTKAGTDKLIF. CDR3 nucleotide sequence: TGTGCCTGTGACGTCCTGGGGGATACGAAAGCGGGAACCGATAAACTCATCTTT.